The clone carrying this T cell receptor (beta chain) was picked up a small number of times. This entry is derived from a study of patients and donors after allogeneic stem cell transplantation. V shed 2 bases and J shed 5 bases, with 13 bases lying between them. The CDR3 is 15 residues long. TCRdb re-called the RT-PCR reads with MiXCR, one entry per CDR3 protein. The sample lists about 960,000 distinct CDR3 sequences; 18% were seen once. The chain links TRBV12-3 or TRBV12-4 to TRBJ2-1; D uncertain. The specimen was blood, either unsorted or a sorted T cell fraction (not recorded which). The source of this sequence is a human donor who was either an allogeneic HSCT recipient or a stem cell or donor lymphocyte infusion donor (not recorded which). It is not recorded whose cells these are; they may come from a transplant donor. CDR3 bases: TGTGCCAGCAGTTTATTGGGGTTAGATAACAATGAGCAGTTCTTC. This encodes CASSLLGLDNNEQFF.